This T cell receptor beta chain was recovered during a study of control samples from healthy donors and cancer patients. Assay used: immunoSEQ multiplex PCR; TCRdb lists only in-frame clones, some missing. Altogether 120,000 to 150,000 clones are present, 93% being singletons, with the ten largest covering 5.8%. This CDR3 has 13 residues. Germline CDR1 reads LNHDA; CDR2 reads SQIVND (reference sequence). Trimming stripped 2 bases from V and 6 bases from J, with 11 bases between. This clone appeared a single time. This sequence originates from a man between 18 and 29 years old in good health. The specimen was blood. This chain links TRBV19 with TRBJ2-7; D call uncertain. The CDR3 loop is CASSILPPSEQYF. The CDR3 nucleotides read TGTGCCAGTAGTATACTCCCACCCTCCGAGCAGTACTTC.